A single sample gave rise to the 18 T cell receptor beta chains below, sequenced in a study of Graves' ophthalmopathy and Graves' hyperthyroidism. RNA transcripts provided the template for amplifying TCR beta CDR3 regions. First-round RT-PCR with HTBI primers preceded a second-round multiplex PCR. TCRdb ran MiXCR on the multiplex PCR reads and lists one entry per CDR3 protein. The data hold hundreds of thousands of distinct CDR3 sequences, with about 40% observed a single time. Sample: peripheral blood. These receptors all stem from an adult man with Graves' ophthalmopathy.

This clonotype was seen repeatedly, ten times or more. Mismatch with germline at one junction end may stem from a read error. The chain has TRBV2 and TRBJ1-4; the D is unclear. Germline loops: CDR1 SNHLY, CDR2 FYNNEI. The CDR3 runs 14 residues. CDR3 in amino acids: CASCESYRVEKLFF. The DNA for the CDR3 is TGTGCCAGCTGTGAGAGCTACCGGGTTGAAAAACTGTTTTTT.

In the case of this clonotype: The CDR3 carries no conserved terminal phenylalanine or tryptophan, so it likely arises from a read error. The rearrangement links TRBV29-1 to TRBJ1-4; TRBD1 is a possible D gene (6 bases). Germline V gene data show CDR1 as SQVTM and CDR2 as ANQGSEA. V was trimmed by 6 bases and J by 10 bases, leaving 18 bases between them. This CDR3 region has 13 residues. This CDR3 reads CSVSGTTSGKLFL. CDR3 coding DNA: TGCAGCGTCTCCGGGACAACCTCTGGAAAACTGTTTCTT.

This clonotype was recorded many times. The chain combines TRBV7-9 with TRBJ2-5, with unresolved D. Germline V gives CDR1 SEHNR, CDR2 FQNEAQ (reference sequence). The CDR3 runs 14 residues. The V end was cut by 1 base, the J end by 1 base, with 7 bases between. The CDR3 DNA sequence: TGTGCCAGCAGCTTAGGCAGTCCCCAAGAGACCCAGTACTTC. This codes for CASSLGSPQETQYF.

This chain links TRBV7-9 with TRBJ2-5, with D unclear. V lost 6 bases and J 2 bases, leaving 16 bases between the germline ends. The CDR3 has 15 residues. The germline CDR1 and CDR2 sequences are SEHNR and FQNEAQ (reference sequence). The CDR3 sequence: CASSAYPGPQETQYF. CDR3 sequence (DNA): TGTGCCAGCAGTGCTTATCCGGGTCCACAAGAGACCCAGTACTTC.

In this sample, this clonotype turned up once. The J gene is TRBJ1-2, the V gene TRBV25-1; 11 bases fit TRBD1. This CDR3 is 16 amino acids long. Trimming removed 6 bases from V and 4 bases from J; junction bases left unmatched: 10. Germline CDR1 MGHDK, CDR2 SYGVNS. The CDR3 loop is CASSVRDRGYFYGYTF. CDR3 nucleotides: TGTGCCAGCAGCGTAAGGGACAGGGGGTATTTCTATGGCTACACCTTC.

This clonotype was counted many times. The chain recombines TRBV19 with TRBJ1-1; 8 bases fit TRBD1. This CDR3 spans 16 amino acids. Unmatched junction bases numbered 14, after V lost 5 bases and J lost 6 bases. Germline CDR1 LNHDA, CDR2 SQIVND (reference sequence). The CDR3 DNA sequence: TGTGCCAGTAGTCAACTACAGGGGGTGTCGGGGGCTGAAGCTTTCTTT. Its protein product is CASSQLQGVSGAEAFF.

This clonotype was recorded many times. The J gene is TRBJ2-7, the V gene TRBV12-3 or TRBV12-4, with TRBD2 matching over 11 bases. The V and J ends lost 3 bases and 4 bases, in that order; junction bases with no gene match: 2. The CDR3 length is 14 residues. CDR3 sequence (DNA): TGTGCCAGCAGTTTTAGCGGGGGGGCTTACGAGCAGTACTTC. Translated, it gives CASSFSGGAYEQYF.

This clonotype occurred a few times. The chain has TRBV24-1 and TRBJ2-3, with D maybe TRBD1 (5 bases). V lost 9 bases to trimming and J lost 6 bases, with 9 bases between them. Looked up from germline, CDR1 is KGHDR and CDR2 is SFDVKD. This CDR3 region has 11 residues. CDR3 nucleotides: TGTGCCACCCAAGGGGCGGATACGCAGTATTTT. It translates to CATQGADTQYF.

CDR3 DNA sequence: TGCAGTGCTAGTCTCCGGGTAGCGGGAGTGTACGAGCAGTACTTC. It translates to CSASLRVAGVYEQYF. The chain couples TRBV20-1 to TRBJ2-7; 9 bases match TRBD2. V lost 3 bases to trimming and J lost 4 bases; unmatched junction nucleotides: 10. Germline CDR1 DFQATT, CDR2 SNEGSKA (reference sequence). The CDR3 is 15 residues long.

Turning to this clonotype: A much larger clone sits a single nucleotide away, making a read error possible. CDR3 coding DNA: TGTGCCAGTAGTATAAACAGGGAGCCTAATCAGCCCCAGCATTTT. It yields the protein CASSINREPNQPQHF. The chain recombines TRBV19 with TRBJ1-5; D possibly corresponds to TRBD1 (6 bases). The CDR3 contains 15 residues. Germline lookup yields CDR1 LNHDA and CDR2 SQIVND (reference sequence). V was clipped by 2 bases and J by 4 bases, with 12 bases between them.

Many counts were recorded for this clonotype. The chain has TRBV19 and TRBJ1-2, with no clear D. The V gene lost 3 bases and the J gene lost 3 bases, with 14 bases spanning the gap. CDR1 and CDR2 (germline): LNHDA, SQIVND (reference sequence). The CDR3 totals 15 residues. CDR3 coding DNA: TGTGCCAGTAGTATCGTTTGGCTAAAAGACTATGGCTACACCTTC. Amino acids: CASSIVWLKDYGYTF.

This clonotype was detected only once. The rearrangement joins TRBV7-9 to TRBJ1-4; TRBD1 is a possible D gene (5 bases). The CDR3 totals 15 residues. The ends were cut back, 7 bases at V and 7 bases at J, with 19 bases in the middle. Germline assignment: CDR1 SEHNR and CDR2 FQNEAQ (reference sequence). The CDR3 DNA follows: TGTGCCAGCACACCACGACAGTTTGATGGTGAAAAACTGTTTTTT. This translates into CASTPRQFDGEKLFF.

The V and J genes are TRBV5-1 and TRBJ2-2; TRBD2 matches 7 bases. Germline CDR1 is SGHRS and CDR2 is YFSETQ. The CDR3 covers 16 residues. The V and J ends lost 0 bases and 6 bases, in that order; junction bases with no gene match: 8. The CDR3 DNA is TGCGCCAGCAGCTTGGCCACCGGACTAGGGGCCGGGGAGCTGTTTTTT. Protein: CASSLATGLGAGELFF.

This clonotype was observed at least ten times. CDR3 amino acids: CSAVFGLHNQPQHF. Here the CDR3 DNA reads TGCAGTGCTGTCTTCGGACTGCACAATCAGCCCCAGCATTTT. This chain joins TRBV20-1 and TRBJ1-5; D gene uncertain. V shed 5 bases and J shed 3 bases, with 14 bases lying between them. This CDR3 contains 14 residues. Germline V gene data show CDR1 as DFQATT and CDR2 as SNEGSKA (reference sequence).

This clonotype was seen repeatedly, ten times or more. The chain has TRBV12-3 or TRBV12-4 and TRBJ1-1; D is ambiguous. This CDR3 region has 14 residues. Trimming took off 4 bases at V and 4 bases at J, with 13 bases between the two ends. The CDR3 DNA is TGTGCCAGCAGTTCCCGATACAGAGGCACTGAAGCTTTCTTT. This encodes CASSSRYRGTEAFF.

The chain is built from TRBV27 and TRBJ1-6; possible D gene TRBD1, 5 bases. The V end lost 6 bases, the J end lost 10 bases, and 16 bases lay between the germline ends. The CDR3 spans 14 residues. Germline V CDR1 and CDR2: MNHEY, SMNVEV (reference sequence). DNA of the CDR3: TGTGCCAGCAGCCCGACAGCTATTAGCTCACCCCTCCACTTT. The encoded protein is CASSPTAISSPLHF.

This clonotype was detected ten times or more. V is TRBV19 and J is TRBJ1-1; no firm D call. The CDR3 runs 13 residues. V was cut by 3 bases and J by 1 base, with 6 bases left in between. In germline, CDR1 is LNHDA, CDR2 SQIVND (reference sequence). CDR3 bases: TGTGCCAGTAGTATTATTCGGAACACTGAAGCTTTCTTT. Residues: CASSIIRNTEAFF.

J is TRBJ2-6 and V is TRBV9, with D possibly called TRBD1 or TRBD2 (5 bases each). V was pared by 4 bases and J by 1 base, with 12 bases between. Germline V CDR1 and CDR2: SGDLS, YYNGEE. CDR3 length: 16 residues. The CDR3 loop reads CASSHPEGSGANVLTF. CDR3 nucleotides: TGTGCCAGCAGCCACCCAGAGGGGTCTGGGGCCAACGTCCTGACTTTC.